This TCR beta chain appears in the sequencing data of a study of shared clonotypes between healthy human individuals. At the level of the study: Donor composition was a couple of women and three men, aged 18 to 49.

The germline V gene encodes CDR1 LGHNA and CDR2 YSLEER. V gave up 0 bases and J gave up 0 bases, with 15 bases separating them. CDR3 length: 17 residues. Positive CCR7 selection of CD45RO-negative cells yielded the naive CD8 cells, and terminally differentiated effector memory CD45RA+ cells were excluded. Here immunoSEQ multiplex PCR was the method, and the copy in TCRdb shows in-frame clones only, minus some. The profile shows under 2,000,000 clones, about 95% of them singletons. The source material was naive CD8+ T cells sorted from blood. This TCR was sampled from a man younger than 35 in good health. The chain combines TRBV4-3 with TRBJ2-7; a possible D gene is TRBD2 (6 bases). The CDR3 nucleotides are TGCGCCAGCAGCCAAGATCTAATAGCGGAAAACTCCTACGAGCAGTACTTC. This encodes CASSQDLIAENSYEQYF.